This T cell receptor (beta chain) was captured by sequencing in a study of T cell responses to AZD1222 COVID-19 vaccine. Losses at the gene ends were 3 bases for V and 5 bases for J; bases not matched to a gene: 7. The germline gives CDR1 MNHEY, CDR2 SMNVEV (reference sequence). The CDR3 length is 15 residues. TCRdb keeps only in-frame clones here, not all; method: immunoSEQ multiplex PCR. The data show about 140,000 clones, and the top ten clones hold about 2.3%. This chain joins TRBV27 and TRBJ2-1, with 7 bases identical to TRBD1. This receptor was obtained from an adult in good health. The sequencing input was peripheral blood. CDR3 bases: TGTGCCAGCAGTTTCTTCCGGGACAGAGACAATGAGCAGTTCTTC. This sequence encodes CASSFFRDRDNEQFF.